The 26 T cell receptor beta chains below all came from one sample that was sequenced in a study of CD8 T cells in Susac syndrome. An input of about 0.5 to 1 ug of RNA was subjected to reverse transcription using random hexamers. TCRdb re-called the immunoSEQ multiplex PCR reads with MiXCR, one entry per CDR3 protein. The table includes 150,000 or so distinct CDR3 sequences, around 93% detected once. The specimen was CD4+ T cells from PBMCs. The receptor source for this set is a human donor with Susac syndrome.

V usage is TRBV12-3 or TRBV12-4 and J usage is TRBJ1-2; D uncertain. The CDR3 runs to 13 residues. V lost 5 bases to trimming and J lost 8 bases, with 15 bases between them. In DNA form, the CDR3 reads TGTGCCAGCAGTCTGGGTCATGTGCGGGGCTACACCTTC. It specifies CASSLGHVRGYTF.

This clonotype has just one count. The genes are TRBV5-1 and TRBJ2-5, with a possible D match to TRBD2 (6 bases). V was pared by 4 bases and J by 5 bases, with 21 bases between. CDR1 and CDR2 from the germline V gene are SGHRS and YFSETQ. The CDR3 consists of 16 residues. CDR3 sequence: CASSGMPGLQAETQYF. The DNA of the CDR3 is TGCGCCAGCAGCGGGATGCCGGGACTCCAAGCGGAGACCCAGTACTTC. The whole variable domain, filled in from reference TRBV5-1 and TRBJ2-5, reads KAGVTQTPRYLIKTRGQQVTLSCSPISGHRSVSWYQQTPGQGLQFLFEYFSETQRNKGNFPGRFSGRQFSNSRSEMNVSTLELGDSALYLCASSGMPGLQAETQYFGPGTRLLVL.

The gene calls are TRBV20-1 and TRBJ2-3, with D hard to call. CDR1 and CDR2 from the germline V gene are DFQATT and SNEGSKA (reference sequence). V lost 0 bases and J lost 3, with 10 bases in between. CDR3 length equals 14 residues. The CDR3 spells CSARDWQRTDTQYF. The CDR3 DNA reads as TGCAGTGCTAGAGATTGGCAGAGAACAGATACGCAGTATTTT.

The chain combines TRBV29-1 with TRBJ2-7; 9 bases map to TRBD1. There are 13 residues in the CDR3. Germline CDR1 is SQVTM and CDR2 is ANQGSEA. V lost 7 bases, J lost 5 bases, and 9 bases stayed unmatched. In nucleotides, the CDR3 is TGCAGCGGTACCGGGACAGGGTTCAACGAGCAGTACTTC. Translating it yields CSGTGTGFNEQYF.

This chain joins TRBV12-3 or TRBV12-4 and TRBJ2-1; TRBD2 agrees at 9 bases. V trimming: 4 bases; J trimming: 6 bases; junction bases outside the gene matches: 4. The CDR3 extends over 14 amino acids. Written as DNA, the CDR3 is TGTGCCAGCAGTTCTTTAGCGGGGGTCAATGAGCAGTTCTTC. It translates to CASSSLAGVNEQFF.

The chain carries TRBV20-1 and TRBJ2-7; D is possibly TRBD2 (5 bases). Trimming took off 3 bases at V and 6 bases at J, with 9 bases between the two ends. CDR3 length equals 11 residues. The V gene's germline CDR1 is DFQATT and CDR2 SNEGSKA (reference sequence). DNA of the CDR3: TGCAGTGCTAGTCCGGGGTTCGAGCAGTACTTC. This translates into CSASPGFEQYF.

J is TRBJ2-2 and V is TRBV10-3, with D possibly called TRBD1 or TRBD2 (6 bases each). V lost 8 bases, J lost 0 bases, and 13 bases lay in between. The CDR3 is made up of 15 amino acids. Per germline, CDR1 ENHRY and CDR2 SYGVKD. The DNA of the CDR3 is TGTGCCATCGGGGGGCAGGCACCGAACACCGGGGAGCTGTTTTTT. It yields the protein CAIGGQAPNTGELFF.

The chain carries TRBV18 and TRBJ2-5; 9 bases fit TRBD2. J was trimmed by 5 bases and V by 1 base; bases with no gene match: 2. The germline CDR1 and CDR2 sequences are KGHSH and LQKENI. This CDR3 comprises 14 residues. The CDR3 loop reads CASSPLAGVETQYF. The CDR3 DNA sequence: TGTGCCAGCTCACCACTAGCGGGAGTGGAGACCCAGTACTTC.

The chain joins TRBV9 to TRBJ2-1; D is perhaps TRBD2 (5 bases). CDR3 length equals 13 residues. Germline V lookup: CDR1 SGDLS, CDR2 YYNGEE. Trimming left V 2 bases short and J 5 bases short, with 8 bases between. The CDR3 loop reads CASSVRADNEQFF. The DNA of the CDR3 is TGTGCCAGCAGCGTGAGGGCTGACAATGAGCAGTTCTTC.

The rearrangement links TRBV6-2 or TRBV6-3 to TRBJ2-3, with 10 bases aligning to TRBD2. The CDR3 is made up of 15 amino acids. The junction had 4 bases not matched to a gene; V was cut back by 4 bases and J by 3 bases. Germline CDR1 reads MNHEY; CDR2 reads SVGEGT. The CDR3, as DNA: TGTGCCAGCAGTTTCGGGACTAGCGAAACAGATACGCAGTATTTT. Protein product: CASSFGTSETDTQYF.

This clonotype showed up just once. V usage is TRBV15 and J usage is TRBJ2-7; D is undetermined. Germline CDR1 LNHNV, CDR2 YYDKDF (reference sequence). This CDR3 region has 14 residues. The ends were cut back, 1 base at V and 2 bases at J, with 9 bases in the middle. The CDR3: CATSRGSRPYEQYF. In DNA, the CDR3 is TGTGCCACCAGCAGAGGTAGCAGGCCCTACGAGCAGTACTTC.

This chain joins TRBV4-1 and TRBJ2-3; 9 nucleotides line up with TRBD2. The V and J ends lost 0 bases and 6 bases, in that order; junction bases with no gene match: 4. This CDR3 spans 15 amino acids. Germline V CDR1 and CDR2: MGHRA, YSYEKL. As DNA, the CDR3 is TGCGCCAGCAGCCAAGATACCAGCGGGAGGGATACGCAGTATTTT. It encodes CASSQDTSGRDTQYF.

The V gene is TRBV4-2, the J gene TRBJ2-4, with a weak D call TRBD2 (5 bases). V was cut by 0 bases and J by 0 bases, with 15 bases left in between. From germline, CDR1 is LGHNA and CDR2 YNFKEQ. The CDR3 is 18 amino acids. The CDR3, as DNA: TGTGCCAGCAGCCAAGATCCTGGTGGAGCGGTAGCCAAAAACATTCAGTACTTC. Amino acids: CASSQDPGGAVAKNIQYF.

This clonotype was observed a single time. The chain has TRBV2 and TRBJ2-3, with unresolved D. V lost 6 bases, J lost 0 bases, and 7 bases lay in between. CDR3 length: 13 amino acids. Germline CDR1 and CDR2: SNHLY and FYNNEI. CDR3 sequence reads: CASSGFSTDTQYF. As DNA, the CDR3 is TGTGCCAGCAGCGGCTTCAGCACAGATACGCAGTATTTT.

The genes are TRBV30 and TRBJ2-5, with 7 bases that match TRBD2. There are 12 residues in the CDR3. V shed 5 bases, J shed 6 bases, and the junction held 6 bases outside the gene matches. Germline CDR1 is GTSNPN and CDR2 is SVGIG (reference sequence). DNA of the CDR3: TGTGCCTGGGGGGCGGGGGTCCAGACCCAGTACTTC. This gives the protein CAWGAGVQTQYF.

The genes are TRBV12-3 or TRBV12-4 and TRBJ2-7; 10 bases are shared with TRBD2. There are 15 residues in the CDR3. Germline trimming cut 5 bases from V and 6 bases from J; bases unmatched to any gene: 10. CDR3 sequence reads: CASSPGSGRVSEQYF. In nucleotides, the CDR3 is TGTGCCAGCAGTCCGGGCAGCGGGAGGGTGAGCGAGCAGTACTTC.

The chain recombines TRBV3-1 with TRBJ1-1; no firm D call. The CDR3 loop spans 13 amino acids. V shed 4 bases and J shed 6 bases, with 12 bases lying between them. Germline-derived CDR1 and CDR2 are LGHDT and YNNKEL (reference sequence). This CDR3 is CASSPSIRAEAFF. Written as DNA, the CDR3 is TGTGCCAGCAGCCCCTCCATAAGGGCTGAAGCTTTCTTT.

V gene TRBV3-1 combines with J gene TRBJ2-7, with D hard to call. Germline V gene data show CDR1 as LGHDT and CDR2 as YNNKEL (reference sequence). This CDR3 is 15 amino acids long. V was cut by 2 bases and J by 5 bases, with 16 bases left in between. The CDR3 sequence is CASSQYDWGSDEQYF. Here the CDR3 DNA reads TGTGCCAGCAGCCAATATGATTGGGGATCCGACGAGCAGTACTTC.

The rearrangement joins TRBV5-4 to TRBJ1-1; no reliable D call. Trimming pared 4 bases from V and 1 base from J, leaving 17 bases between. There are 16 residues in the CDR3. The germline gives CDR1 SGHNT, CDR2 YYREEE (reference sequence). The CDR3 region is CASSPTLILTNTEAFF. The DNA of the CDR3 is TGTGCCAGCAGCCCGACCCTCATATTGACGAACACTGAAGCTTTCTTT.

The CDR3 coding sequence is TGTGCCAGCAGCCTCTCTGGATATACGCAGTATTTT. This sequence encodes CASSLSGYTQYF. This chain joins TRBV12-3 or TRBV12-4 and TRBJ2-3; D gene unclear. V gave up 6 bases and J gave up 7 bases, with 11 bases separating them. The CDR3 is 12 residues long.

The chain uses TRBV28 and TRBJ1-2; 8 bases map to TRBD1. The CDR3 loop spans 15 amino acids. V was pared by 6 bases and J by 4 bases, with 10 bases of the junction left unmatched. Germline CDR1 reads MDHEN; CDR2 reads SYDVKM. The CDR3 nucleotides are TGTGCCAGCAGCTTGACAGGGGCCGGGGGCTATGGCTACACCTTC. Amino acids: CASSLTGAGGYGYTF.

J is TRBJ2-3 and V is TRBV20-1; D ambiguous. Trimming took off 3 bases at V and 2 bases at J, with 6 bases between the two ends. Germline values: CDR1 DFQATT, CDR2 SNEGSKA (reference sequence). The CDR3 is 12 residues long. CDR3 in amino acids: CSARPHTDTQYF. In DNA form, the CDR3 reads TGCAGTGCTAGGCCCCACACAGATACGCAGTATTTT.

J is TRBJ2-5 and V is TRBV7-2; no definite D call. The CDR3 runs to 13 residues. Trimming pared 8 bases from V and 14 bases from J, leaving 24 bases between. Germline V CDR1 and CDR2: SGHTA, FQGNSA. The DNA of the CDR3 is TGTGCCAGCCGAATGGTGGGGTGGCCCACTTTATACTTC. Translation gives CASRMVGWPTLYF.

Here the CDR3 DNA reads TGCAGCGTTTACGGCAGGATGAATGGTGAAGCTTTCTTT. Protein sequence: CSVYGRMNGEAFF. V is TRBV29-1 and J is TRBJ1-1; D remains ambiguous. The V gene's germline CDR1 is SQVTM and CDR2 ANQGSEA. The CDR3 has 13 residues. V was trimmed by 5 bases and J by 7 bases, leaving 17 bases between them. The full variable domain, rest sourced from reference TRBV29-1 and TRBJ1-1, is SAVISQKPSRDICQRGTSLTIQCQVDSQVTMMFWYRQQPGQSLTLIATANQGSEATYESGFVIDKFPISRPNLTFSTLTVSNMSPEDSSIYLCSVYGRMNGEAFFGQGTRLTVV.

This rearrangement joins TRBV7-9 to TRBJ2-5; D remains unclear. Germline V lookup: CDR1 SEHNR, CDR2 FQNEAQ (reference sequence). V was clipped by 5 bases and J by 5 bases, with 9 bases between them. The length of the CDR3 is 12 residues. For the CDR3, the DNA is TGTGCCAGCAGCCCGTTAATGGAGACCCAGTACTTC. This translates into CASSPLMETQYF.

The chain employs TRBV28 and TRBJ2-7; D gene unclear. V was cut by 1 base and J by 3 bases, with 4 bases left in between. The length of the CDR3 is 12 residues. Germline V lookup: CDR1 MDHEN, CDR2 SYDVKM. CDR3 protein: CASSLFGYEQYF. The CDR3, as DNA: TGTGCCAGCAGTTTATTCGGCTACGAGCAGTACTTC.